These T cell receptor beta chains were read from a single sample in a study of blood T cell repertoires in COVID-19. TCRdb keeps only in-frame clones here, not all; method: immunoSEQ multiplex PCR. Of fewer than 300,000 clones listed, 85% are singletons. Sequencing used peripheral blood. These receptors originate from a human donor in a cohort sampled during active COVID-19. CDR3s include the opening cysteine and the closing phenylalanine or tryptophan. Each record gives: J gene, D gene, V gene, CDR3 length, clone size, CDR3 DNA, CDR3 protein. D genes are given only for firm matches. Rows may omit the clone size; those that give it use once, few, many or a size class.

TRBJ2-7 TRBD2 TRBV27 14 - TGTGCCAGCAAGGTTTCGCGGGAGGGATACGAGCAGTACTTC CASKVSREGYEQYF
TRBJ1-5 - TRBV6-1 16 - TGTGCCAGCAGTGAACTATCGGCGGTTGGCAATCAGCCCCAGCATTTT CASSELSAVGNQPQHF
TRBJ2-1 - TRBV7-9 13 - TGTGCCAGCAGCTTCACGGAGGGCAATGAGCAGTTCTTC CASSFTEGNEQFF
TRBJ1-1 - TRBV21-1 15 - TGTGCCAGCAGCAAAGTGGGGACCAGGGGGCTCGAAGCTTTCTTT CASSKVGTRGLEAFF
TRBJ1-6 - TRBV9 14 - TGTGCCAGCAGCGTAGGGCATATCAATTCACCCCTCCACTTT CASSVGHINSPLHF
TRBJ2-7 TRBD1 TRBV4-1 14 few TGCGCCAGCAGCCGCGGACAGGGCACCTACGAGCAGTACTTC CASSRGQGTYEQYF
TRBJ2-1 - TRBV9 14 - TGTGCCAGCAGCGTAGCCCCTAGCGTAGATGAGCAGTTCTTC CASSVAPSVDEQFF
TRBJ2-5 TRBD2 TRBV24-1 18 - TGTGCCACCAGTGAACCCCGGGCCGCTTTAGCGGGAGGGGAGACCCAGTACTTC CATSEPRAALAGGETQYF
TRBJ1-3 TRBD1 TRBV3-1/TRBV3-2 14 - TGTGCCAGCAGACGCGGGACAGGGGCGAACACCATATATTTT CASRRGTGANTIYF
TRBJ2-1 TRBD1 TRBV5-1 13 few TGCGCCAGCAGCCGACAGGGTCAAAATGAGCAGTTCTTC CASSRQGQNEQFF
TRBJ1-5 - TRBV6-5 13 - TGTGCCAGCAGCCGCGACAGCTATCAGCCCCAGCATTTT CASSRDSYQPQHF
TRBJ2-2 TRBD2 TRBV7-2 15 - TGTGCCAGCAGCTCCGCTAGCGGACGCACCGGGGAGCTGTTTTTT CASSSASGRTGELFF
TRBJ2-7 - TRBV7-2 15 - TGTGCCAGCAGCCGGAGCCACAGGGAGGGGAACGAGCAGTACTTC CASSRSHREGNEQYF
TRBJ2-4 TRBD2 TRBV14 19 - TGTGCCAGCAGCCAACGGCGTCGTTCGGGCGGGAGAGGATTTGACATTCAGTACTTC CASSQRRRSGGRGFDIQYF
TRBJ2-2 TRBD2 TRBV7-9 16 - TGTGCCAGCAGCTTACTAGCGGGAAGGCGTACCGGGGAGCTGTTTTTT CASSLLAGRRTGELFF
TRBJ2-7 - TRBV2 12 few TGTGCCAGCAGTACGGAGGGGTACGAGCAGTACTTC CASSTEGYEQYF
TRBJ1-3 - TRBV30 14 - TGTGCCTGGAGCCTAGGTACAGGGCGAAACACCATATATTTT CAWSLGTGRNTIYF
TRBJ2-1 TRBD2 TRBV6-2/TRBV6-3 15 - TGTGCCAGCAGTTTGAGGCTAGCGGGAGAAGGTGAGCAGTTCTTC CASSLRLAGEGEQFF
TRBJ2-7 - TRBV25-1 13 - TGTGCCAGCAGTGACGGGGGGCACTACGAGCAGTACTTC CASSDGGHYEQYF
TRBJ2-5 - TRBV19 16 - TGTGCCAGTAGTTCCCTCTGGCCTTTACCGGAGGAGACCCAGTACTTC CASSSLWPLPEETQYF
TRBJ2-2 TRBD1 TRBV11-3 15 once TGTGCCAGCAGCCCCCGGACAGGGCACACCGGGGAGCTGTTTTTT CASSPRTGHTGELFF
TRBJ1-1 TRBD1 TRBV7-2 14 - TGTGCCAGCAGCCAGGACAGGGGGGGAGGTGAAGCTTTCTTT CASSQDRGGGEAFF
TRBJ2-2 - TRBV14 15 - TGTGCCAGCAGCCAGATCGCAGGTTACACCGGGGAGCTGTTTTTT CASSQIAGYTGELFF
TRBJ2-7 - TRBV7-3 16 - TGTGCCAGCAGCCATGGGGTCGGGACAACGAACCAGGAGCAGTACTTC CASSHGVGTTNQEQYF
TRBJ1-1 - TRBV28 14 - TGTGCCAGCAGGGGGATGCAGGGGAACACTGAAGCTTTCTTT CASRGMQGNTEAFF
TRBJ1-1 TRBD1 TRBV18 15 - TGTGCCAGCTCACCACCGGCAGGGGCAGGGGGTGAAGCTTTCTTT CASSPPAGAGGEAFF
TRBJ1-1 TRBD1 TRBV5-1 14 - TGCGCCAGCAGCTACAGGGGGATGAACACTGAAGCTTTCTTT CASSYRGMNTEAFF
TRBJ2-3 - TRBV4-3 18 - TGCGCCAGCAGCCAAGATCGGTCCGCGGGTACTTACCGGGATACGCAGTATTTT CASSQDRSAGTYRDTQYF
TRBJ2-1 - TRBV21-1 15 - TGTGCCAGCAGCAGACTAGCGGGAGGCCCCAATGAGCAGTTCTTC CASSRLAGGPNEQFF
TRBJ2-7 TRBD2 TRBV29-1 15 few TGCAGCGTTGAAGATCGCGGTAGCGGGAACTACGAGCAGTACTTC CSVEDRGSGNYEQYF
TRBJ2-7 - TRBV11-2 17 - TGTGCCAGCAGGCTACCGGGACTCCACTCTTCGGCCTACGAGCAGTACTTC CASRLPGLHSSAYEQYF
TRBJ2-1 TRBD1 TRBV2 16 few TGTGCCAGCAGTCAAGACAGGGGCCTGACCATTAATGAGCAGTTCTTC CASSQDRGLTINEQFF
TRBJ2-3 - TRBV11-1 15 - TGTGCCAGCGGAACCCCGGGGACTCCGGCGGATACGCAGTATTTT CASGTPGTPADTQYF
TRBJ1-6 - TRBV14 12 - TGTGCCAGCAGCGATCAGGGGCAAAGACTCCACTTT CASSDQGQRLHF
TRBJ1-5 - TRBV5-1 16 - TGCGCCAGCAGCTTGGGTGACAGCCTCGGAGATCAGCCCCAGCATTTT CASSLGDSLGDQPQHF
TRBJ2-3 - TRBV6-6 14 - TGTGCCAGCAGTTACCCGTCGAGAGCAGATACGCAGTATTTT CASSYPSRADTQYF
TRBJ2-2 - TRBV19 14 - TGTGCCAGTGGGGAGACAGGTTACACCGGGGAGCTGTTTTTT CASGETGYTGELFF
TRBJ2-3 TRBD2 TRBV2 15 - TGTGCCAGCAGCCTATTGACTAGCCGTCCAGATACGCAGTATTTT CASSLLTSRPDTQYF
TRBJ2-7 - TRBV29-1 13 few TGCAACTCCGTTAAGGGGCTCTGGACCGAGCAGTACTTC CNSVKGLWTEQYF
TRBJ1-1 - TRBV5-1 14 - TGCGCCAGCTTGCCGGAGGGAGGGAACACTGAAGCTTTCTTT CASLPEGGNTEAFF